These 14 T cell receptor beta chains were all obtained from the same sample, sequenced in a study of T cells in Graves' hyperthyroidism and ophthalmopathy. From RNA transcripts, TCR beta CDR3 regions were amplified. The study used the HTBI primer set for a first-round RT-PCR of the TCR CDR3. In TCRdb, the multiplex PCR reads were re-called with MiXCR into one record per CDR3 protein. The sample yields 360,000 or so distinct CDR3 sequences, roughly 15% seen once. The sequenced sample was blood. These TCRs come from a woman in her sixties with Graves' ophthalmopathy.

The chain recombines TRBV2 with TRBJ2-3, with 11 bases that match TRBD2. The CDR3 sequence is 15 residues long. Trimming removed 6 bases from V and 6 bases from J; junction bases left unmatched: 8. Germline V CDR1 and CDR2: SNHLY, FYNNEI. CDR3 sequence: CASRRLAGGRDTQYF. CDR3 DNA: TGTGCCAGCAGACGTCTAGCGGGAGGTAGGGATACGCAGTATTTT.

In this sample, this clonotype turned up many times. V and J are TRBV3-1 and TRBJ2-2; no reliable D call. Germline V CDR1 and CDR2: LGHDT, YNNKEL (reference sequence). Trimming stripped 4 bases from V and 7 bases from J, with 7 bases between. The CDR3 runs to 12 residues. This chain's CDR3 is CASSPYGGELFF. CDR3 DNA sequence: TGTGCCAGCAGCCCATATGGCGGGGAGCTGTTTTTT.

This clonotype was counted many times. The chain joins TRBV29-1 to TRBJ2-7, with D maybe TRBD2 (5 bases). CDR3 length: 11 amino acids. Germline CDR1 SQVTM, CDR2 ANQGSEA. The germline V and J ends were trimmed by 4 bases and 6 bases, with 10 bases remaining between them. CDR3 nucleotides: TGCAGCGTTGTGGGAGTTGGCGAGCAGTACTTC. Protein: CSVVGVGEQYF.

The V gene is TRBV12-3 or TRBV12-4, the J gene TRBJ2-7, with D possibly TRBD1 on 5 matching bases. The CDR3 runs to 13 residues. V lost 7 bases and J 1 base, leaving 11 bases between the germline ends. CDR3 sequence (DNA): TGTGCCAGCACCTTGGACACATCCTACGAGCAGTACTTC. This gives the protein CASTLDTSYEQYF.

In this sample, this clonotype turned up many times. J is TRBJ2-7 and V is TRBV18; no reliable D call. The CDR3 spans 14 residues. Trimming removed 2 bases from V and 0 bases from J, with 8 bases in between. Germline V lookup: CDR1 KGHSH, CDR2 LQKENI. CDR3 coding DNA: TGTGCCAGCTCACCATTGGCAGACTCCTACGAGCAGTACTTC. Protein: CASSPLADSYEQYF.

DNA for the CDR3: TGTGCCAGTAGTCCTGGAAAAAATCAGCCCCAGCATTTT. It is translated as CASSPGKNQPQHF. The V and J genes are TRBV19 and TRBJ1-5; no reliable D call. The CDR3 sequence is 13 residues long. Germline V lookup: CDR1 LNHDA, CDR2 SQIVND (reference sequence). The ends were cut back, 5 bases at V and 4 bases at J, with 9 bases in the middle.

This clonotype has at least ten counts. The chain employs TRBV7-2 and TRBJ2-3; the D gene is possibly TRBD1 (6 bases). V lost 6 bases and J lost 5, with 15 bases in between. The CDR3 runs 14 residues. Germline loops: CDR1 SGHTA, CDR2 FQGNSA. The CDR3 loop reads CASSSNVRGDTQYF. CDR3 bases: TGTGCCAGCAGTTCGAACGTCAGGGGAGATACGCAGTATTTT.

This clonotype was seen only a few times. V and J are TRBV6-5 and TRBJ1-5; D is unclear. Trimming stripped 3 bases from V and 11 bases from J, with 17 bases between. CDR1 is MNHEY, CDR2 SVGAGI, per germline. This CDR3 is built from 14 residues. The CDR3 protein is CASSYNSLGSAQHF. The DNA of the CDR3 is TGTGCCAGCAGTTATAACTCCCTGGGGTCAGCCCAGCATTTT.

This clonotype was detected a few times. The chain combines TRBV20-1 with TRBJ2-4; 8 bases fit TRBD2. CDR1 is DFQATT, CDR2 SNEGSKA, per germline (reference sequence). This CDR3 has 15 residues. The trim removed 3 bases at V and 0 bases at J, leaving 4 bases unmatched. The CDR3 DNA follows: TGCAGTGCTAGCGGGACTAGAGAAGCCAAAAACATTCAGTACTTC. It yields the protein CSASGTREAKNIQYF.

Only a few counts were recorded for this clonotype. This sequence joins TRBV9 and TRBJ2-7, with TRBD2 matching 9 bases. V trimming: 0 bases; J trimming: 0 bases; junction bases outside the gene matches: 4. The germline V gene encodes CDR1 SGDLS and CDR2 YYNGEE. This CDR3 has 16 amino acids. The CDR3 reads CASSVEGTSFSYEQYF. CDR3 DNA: TGTGCCAGCAGCGTAGAAGGGACTAGCTTCTCCTACGAGCAGTACTTC.

In its sample, this clonotype was seen many times. The chain recombines TRBV3-1 with TRBJ2-5; D is uncertain. The CDR3 runs to 13 residues. The germline gives CDR1 LGHDT, CDR2 YNNKEL (reference sequence). Trimming removed 7 bases at V and 3 bases at J, with 12 bases between. The CDR3 loop reads CASTRRGEETQYF. For the CDR3, the DNA is TGTGCCAGCACCAGACGCGGCGAAGAGACCCAGTACTTC.

The gene calls are TRBV6-1 and TRBJ1-3; TRBD1 matches 9 bases. The CDR3 loop spans 16 amino acids. CDR1 is MNHNS and CDR2 is SASEGT in the germline V gene. The V gene end was trimmed by 5 bases and the J gene end by 2 bases; junction bases not matched to a gene: 7. The CDR3 DNA sequence: TGTGCCAGCAGTTTACAGGGGGCGCGAACTGGAAACACCATATATTTT. This gives the protein CASSLQGARTGNTIYF.

The table lists this clonotype with many counts. This chain joins TRBV28 and TRBJ2-5; the D is unclear. The CDR3 loop spans 12 amino acids. Germline lookup yields CDR1 MDHEN and CDR2 SYDVKM. V lost 7 bases and J lost 1, with 7 bases in between. The CDR3 coding sequence is TGTGCCAGCAAAACGGGCCAAGAGACCCAGTACTTC. Residues: CASKTGQETQYF.

This clonotype occurred many times. The CDR3 nucleotides are TGTGCCAGCCGGAACCAGGGCATAGATACGCAGTATTTT. This codes for CASRNQGIDTQYF. The chain is built from TRBV12-3 or TRBV12-4 and TRBJ2-3; D might be TRBD1 (5 bases). V lost 8 bases to trimming and J lost 5 bases, with 14 bases between them. CDR3 length equals 13 residues.